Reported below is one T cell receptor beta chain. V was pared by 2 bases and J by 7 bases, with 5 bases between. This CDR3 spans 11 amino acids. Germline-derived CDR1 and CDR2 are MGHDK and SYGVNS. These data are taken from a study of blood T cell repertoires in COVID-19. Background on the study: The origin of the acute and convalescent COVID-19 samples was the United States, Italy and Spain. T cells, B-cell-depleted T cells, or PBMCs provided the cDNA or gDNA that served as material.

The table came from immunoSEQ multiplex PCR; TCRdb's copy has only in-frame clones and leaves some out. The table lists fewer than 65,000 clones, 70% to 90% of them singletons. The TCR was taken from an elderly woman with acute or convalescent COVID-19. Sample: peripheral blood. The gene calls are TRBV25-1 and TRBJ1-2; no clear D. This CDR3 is CASSEVGGYTF. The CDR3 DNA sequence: TGTGCCAGCAGTGAAGTCGGTGGCTACACCTTC.